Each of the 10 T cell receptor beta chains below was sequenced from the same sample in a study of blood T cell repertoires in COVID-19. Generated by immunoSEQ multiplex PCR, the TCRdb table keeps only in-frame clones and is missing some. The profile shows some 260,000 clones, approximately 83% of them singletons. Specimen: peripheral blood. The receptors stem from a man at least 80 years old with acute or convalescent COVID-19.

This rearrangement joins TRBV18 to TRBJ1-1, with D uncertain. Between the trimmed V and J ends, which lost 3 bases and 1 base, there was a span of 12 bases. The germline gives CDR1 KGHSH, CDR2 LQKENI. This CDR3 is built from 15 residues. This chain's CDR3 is CASSPRELRNTEAFF. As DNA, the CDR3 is TGTGCCAGCTCACCCCGAGAGCTACGGAACACTGAAGCTTTCTTT.

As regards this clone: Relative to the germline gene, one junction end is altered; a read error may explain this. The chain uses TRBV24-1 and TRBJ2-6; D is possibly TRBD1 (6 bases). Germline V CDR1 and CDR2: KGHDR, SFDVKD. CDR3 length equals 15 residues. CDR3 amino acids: CATRDSGAGANVLTF. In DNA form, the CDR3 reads TGTGCCACCAGGGATTCAGGGGCTGGGGCCAACGTCCTGACTTTC.

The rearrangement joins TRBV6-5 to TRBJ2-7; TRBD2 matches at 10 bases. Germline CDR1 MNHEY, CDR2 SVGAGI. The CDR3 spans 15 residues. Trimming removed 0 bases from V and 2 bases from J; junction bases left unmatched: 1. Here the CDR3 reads CASSYSTSGPYEQYF. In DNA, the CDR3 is TGTGCCAGCAGTTACTCGACTAGCGGGCCCTACGAGCAGTACTTC.

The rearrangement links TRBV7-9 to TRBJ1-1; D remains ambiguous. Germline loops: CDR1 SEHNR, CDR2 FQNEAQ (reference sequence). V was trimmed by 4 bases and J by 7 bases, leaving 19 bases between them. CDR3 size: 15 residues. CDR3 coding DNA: TGTGCCAGCAGCTCTGACTGGGAGGTCGGTGGTGAAGCTTTCTTT. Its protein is CASSSDWEVGGEAFF.

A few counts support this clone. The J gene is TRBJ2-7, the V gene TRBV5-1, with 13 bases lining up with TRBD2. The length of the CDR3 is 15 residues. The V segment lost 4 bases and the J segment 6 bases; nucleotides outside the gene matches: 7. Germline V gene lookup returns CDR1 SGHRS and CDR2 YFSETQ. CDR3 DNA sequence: TGCGCCAGCAGCCTTCGGACTAGCGGGAGTGGCGAGCAGTACTTC. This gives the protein CASSLRTSGSGEQYF. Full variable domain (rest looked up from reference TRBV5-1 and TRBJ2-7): KAGVTQTPRYLIKTRGQQVTLSCSPISGHRSVSWYQQTPGQGLQFLFEYFSETQRNKGNFPGRFSGRQFSNSRSEMNVSTLELGDSALYLCASSLRTSGSGEQYFGPGTRLTVT.

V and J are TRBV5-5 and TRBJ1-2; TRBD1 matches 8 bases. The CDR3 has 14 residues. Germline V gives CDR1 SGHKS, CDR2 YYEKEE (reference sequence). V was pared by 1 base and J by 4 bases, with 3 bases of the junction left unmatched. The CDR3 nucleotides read TGTGCCAGCAGCTTGCCAGGGGGCAGCTATGGCTACACCTTC. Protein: CASSLPGGSYGYTF.

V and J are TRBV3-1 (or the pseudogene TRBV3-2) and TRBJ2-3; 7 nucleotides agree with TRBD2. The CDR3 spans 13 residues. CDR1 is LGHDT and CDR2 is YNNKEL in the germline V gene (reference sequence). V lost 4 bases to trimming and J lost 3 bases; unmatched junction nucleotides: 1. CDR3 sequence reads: CASSRLATDTQYF. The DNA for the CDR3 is TGTGCCAGCAGCCGACTAGCAACAGATACGCAGTATTTT.

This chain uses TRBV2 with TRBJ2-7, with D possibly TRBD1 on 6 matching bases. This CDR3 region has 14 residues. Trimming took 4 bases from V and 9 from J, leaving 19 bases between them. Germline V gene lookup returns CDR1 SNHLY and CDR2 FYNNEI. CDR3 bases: TGTGCCAGCAGTGCTGCACAGAACAGGGCGGGGCAGTACTTC. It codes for CASSAAQNRAGQYF.

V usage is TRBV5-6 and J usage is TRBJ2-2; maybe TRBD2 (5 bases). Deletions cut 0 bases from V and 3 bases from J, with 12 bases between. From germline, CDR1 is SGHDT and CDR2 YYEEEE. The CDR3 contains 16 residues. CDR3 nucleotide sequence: TGTGCCAGCAGCTTGGAGTGGAGGCTAGACACCGGGGAGCTGTTTTTT. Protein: CASSLEWRLDTGELFF.

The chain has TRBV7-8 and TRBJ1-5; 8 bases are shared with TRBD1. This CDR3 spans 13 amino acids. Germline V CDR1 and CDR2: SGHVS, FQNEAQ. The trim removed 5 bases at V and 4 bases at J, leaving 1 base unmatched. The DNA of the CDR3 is TGTGCCAGCAGCCGGGACAGGAATCAGCCCCAGCATTTT. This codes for CASSRDRNQPQHF.